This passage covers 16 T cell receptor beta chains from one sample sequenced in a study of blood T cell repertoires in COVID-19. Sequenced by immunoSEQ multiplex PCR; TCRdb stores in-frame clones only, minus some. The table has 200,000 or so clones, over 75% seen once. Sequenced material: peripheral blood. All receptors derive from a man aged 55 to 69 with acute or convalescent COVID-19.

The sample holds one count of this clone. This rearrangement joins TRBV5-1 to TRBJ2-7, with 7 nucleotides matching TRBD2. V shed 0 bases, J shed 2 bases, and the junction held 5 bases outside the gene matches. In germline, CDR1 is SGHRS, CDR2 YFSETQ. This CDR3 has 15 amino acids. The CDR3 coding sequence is TGCGCCAGCAGCTTGGCCGGGGGGAGGGCCTACGAGCAGTACTTC. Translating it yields CASSLAGGRAYEQYF.

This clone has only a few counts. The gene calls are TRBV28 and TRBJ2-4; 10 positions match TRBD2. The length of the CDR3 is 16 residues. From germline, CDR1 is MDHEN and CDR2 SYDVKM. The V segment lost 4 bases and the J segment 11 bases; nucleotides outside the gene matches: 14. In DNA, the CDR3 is TGTGCCAGCAGTTCCCCGGGGGTAGCGGGAGGCGTTGTTCAGTACTTC. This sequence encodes CASSSPGVAGGVVQYF.

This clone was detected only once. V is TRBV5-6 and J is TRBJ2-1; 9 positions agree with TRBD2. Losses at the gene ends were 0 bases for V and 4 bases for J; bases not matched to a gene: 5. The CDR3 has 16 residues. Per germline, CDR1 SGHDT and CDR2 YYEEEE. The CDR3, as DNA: TGTGCCAGCAGCTTGGCTAGCGGGACCTCTTACAATGAGCAGTTCTTC. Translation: CASSLASGTSYNEQFF.

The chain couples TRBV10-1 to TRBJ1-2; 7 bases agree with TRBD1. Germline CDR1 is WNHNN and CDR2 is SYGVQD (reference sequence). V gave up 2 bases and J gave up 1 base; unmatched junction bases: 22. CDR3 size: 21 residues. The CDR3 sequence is CASSEKGDGLGQGDGNYGYTF. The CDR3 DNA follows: TGCGCCAGCAGTGAGAAGGGGGACGGGCTCGGGCAGGGGGATGGTAACTATGGCTACACCTTC.

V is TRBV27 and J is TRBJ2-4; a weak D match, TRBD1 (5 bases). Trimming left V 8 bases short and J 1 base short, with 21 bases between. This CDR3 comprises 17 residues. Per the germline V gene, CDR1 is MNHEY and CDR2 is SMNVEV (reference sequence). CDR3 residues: CASSYRGDRTAKNIQYF. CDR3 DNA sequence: TGTGCCAGCTCGTATAGGGGCGACCGTACCGCCAAAAACATTCAGTACTTC.

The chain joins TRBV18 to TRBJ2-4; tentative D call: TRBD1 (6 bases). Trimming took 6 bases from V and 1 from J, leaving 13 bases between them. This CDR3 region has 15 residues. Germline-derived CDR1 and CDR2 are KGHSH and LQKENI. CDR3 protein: CASSQQGDAKNIQYF. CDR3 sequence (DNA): TGTGCCAGCTCTCAACAGGGTGACGCCAAAAACATTCAGTACTTC.

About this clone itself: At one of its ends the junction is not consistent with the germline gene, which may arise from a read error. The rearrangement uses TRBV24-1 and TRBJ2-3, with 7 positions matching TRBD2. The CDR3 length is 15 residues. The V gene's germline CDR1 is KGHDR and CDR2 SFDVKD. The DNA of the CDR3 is TGTGCCACCAGTGATATGGCTAGCGGCACATATACGCAGTATTTT. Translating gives CATSDMASGTYTQYF.

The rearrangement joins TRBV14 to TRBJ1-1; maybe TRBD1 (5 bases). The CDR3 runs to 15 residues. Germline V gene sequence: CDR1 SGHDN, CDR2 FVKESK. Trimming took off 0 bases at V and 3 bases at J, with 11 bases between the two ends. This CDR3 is CASSQERGGYTEAFF. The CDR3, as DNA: TGTGCCAGCAGCCAAGAAAGGGGTGGGTACACTGAAGCTTTCTTT.

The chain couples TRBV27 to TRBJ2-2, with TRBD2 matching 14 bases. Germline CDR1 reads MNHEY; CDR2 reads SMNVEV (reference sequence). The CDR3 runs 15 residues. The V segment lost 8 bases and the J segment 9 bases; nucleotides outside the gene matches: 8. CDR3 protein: CASPWTSGRSRELFF. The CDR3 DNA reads TGTGCCAGCCCTTGGACTAGCGGGAGGTCCAGGGAGCTGTTTTTT.

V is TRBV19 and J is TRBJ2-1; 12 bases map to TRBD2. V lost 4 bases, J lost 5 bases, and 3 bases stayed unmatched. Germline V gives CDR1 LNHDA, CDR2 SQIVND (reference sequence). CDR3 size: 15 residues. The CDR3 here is CASSRLAGDNNEQFF. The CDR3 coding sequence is TGTGCCAGTAGTAGACTAGCGGGAGATAACAATGAGCAGTTCTTC.

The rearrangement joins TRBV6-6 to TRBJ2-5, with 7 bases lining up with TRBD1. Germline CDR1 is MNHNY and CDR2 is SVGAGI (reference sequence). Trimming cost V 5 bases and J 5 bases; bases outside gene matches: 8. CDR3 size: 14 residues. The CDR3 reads CASSISGGRETQYF. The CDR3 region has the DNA TGTGCCAGCAGTATCTCAGGGGGAAGGGAGACCCAGTACTTC.

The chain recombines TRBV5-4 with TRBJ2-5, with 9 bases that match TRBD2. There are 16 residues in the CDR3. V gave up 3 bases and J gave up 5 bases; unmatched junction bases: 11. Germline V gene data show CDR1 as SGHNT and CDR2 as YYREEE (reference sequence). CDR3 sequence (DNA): TGTGCCAGCAGCTCCGGACTAGCGACAATGAGGGAGACCCAGTACTTC. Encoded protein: CASSSGLATMRETQYF.

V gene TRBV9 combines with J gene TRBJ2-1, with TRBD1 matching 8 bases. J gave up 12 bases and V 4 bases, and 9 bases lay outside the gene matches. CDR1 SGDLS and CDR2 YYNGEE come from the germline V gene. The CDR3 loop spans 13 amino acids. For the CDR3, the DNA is TGTGCCAGCAGCCCTCGACTAGGACAGGGGCAGTTCTTC. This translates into CASSPRLGQGQFF. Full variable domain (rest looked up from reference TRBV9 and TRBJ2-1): DSGVTQTPKHLITATGQRVTLRCSPRSGDLSVYWYQQSLDQGLQFLIQYYNGEERAKGNILERFSAQQFPDLHSELNLSSLELGDSALYFCASSPRLGQGQFFGPGTRLTVL.

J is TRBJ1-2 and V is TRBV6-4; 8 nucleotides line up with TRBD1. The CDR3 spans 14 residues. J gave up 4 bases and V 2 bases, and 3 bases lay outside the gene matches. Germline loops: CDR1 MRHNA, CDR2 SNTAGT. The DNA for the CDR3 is TGTGCCAGCAGTGACGGCACAGGGGGCTATGGCTACACCTTC. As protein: CASSDGTGGYGYTF.

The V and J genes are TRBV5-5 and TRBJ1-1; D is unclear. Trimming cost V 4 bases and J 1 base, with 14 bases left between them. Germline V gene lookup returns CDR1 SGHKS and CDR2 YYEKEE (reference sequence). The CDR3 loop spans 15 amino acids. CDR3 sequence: CASSPTIGANTEAFF. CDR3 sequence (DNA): TGTGCCAGCAGCCCCACTATCGGTGCGAACACTGAAGCTTTCTTT. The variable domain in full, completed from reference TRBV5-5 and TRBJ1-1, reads DAGVTQSPTHLIKTRGQQVTLRCSPISGHKSVSWYQQVLGQGPQFIFQYYEKEERGRGNFPDRFSARQFPNYSSELNVNALLLGDSALYLCASSPTIGANTEAFFGQGTRLTVV.

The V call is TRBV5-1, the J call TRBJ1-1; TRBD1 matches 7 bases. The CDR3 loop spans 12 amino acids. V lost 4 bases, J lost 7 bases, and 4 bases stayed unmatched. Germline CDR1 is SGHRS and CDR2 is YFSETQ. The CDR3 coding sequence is TGCGCCAGCAGCCCAGGGGGGCGTGAAGCTTTCTTT. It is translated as CASSPGGREAFF.